This T cell receptor (beta chain) derives from a study of shared clonotypes between healthy human individuals. For genomic DNA, unsorted samples relied on about 90 million PBMCs. Study results and limitations: Only blood underwent sampling, and tissue repertoires likely differ.

This clone was seen at least ten times. Its antigen remains unidentified. V was pared by 0 bases and J by 5 bases, with 13 bases between. The CDR3 loop spans 16 amino acids. Germline CDR1 and CDR2: LGHNA and YNFKEQ. Under the authors' procedure: Junction-only sequences without quality scores were provided by ImmunoSEQ, so filtering was different. The repertoire was sequenced with immunoSEQ multiplex PCR; TCRdb's copy has only in-frame clones and lacks some. V and J calls and clone size follow that table, whereas D and trimming were derived from the DNA. Of roughly 450,000 clones listed, 75% to 85% are singletons.

Sequencing was done on a sample of PBMCs. This TCR came from a woman between 40 and 55 years old in good health. Some clones in this sample may be carry-over from other donors' samples. The chain is built from TRBV4-2 and TRBJ1-4; no reliable D call. The CDR3 is CASSQEQSLLNEKLFF. CDR3 bases: TGTGCCAGCAGCCAAGAGCAGTCTCTATTAAATGAAAAACTGTTTTTT.